The rows below give T cell receptor beta chains drawn from one sample of a study of shared clonotypes between healthy human individuals. The table came from immunoSEQ multiplex PCR; TCRdb's copy has only in-frame clones and leaves some out. The sample gives about 480,000 clones, about four fifths of which show up once; 10% to 15% is in the top ten. Sequences were obtained from PBMCs. The origin of the receptors is a woman aged 40 to 50 in good health. Some clones in this sample may be carry-over from other donors' samples. The CDR3 runs from the conserved cysteine through the conserved F or W. D genes are given only for firm matches. Clone size is given for some rows only: seen once, a few or many times, or a class if the clone is expanded.

d_gene: TRBD1; abundance: -; j_gene: TRBJ2-1; v_gene: TRBV7-9; CDR3nt: TGTGCCAGCAGCGACCGGGACAGGGGGCACAATGAGCAGTTCTTC; CDR3aa: CASSDRDRGHNEQFF
d_gene: -; abundance: -; j_gene: TRBJ1-1; v_gene: TRBV5-6; CDR3nt: TGTGCCAGCAGCTTGCACCGACAGTACACTGAAGCTTTCTTT; CDR3aa: CASSLHRQYTEAFF
d_gene: -; abundance: -; j_gene: TRBJ1-4; v_gene: TRBV11-2; CDR3nt: TGTGCCAGCAGCTTAATGGGGGGCGAGTATGAAAAACTGTTTTTT; CDR3aa: CASSLMGGEYEKLFF
d_gene: TRBD2; abundance: -; j_gene: TRBJ2-3; v_gene: TRBV6-1; CDR3nt: TGTGCCAGCACCGAACTAGCGCCCTCGGATACGCAGTATTTT; CDR3aa: CASTELAPSDTQYF
d_gene: -; abundance: -; j_gene: TRBJ2-5; v_gene: TRBV5-4; CDR3nt: TGTGCCAGCAGCTCCAAGGGAATCCAAGAGACCCAGTACTTC; CDR3aa: CASSSKGIQETQYF
d_gene: TRBD2; abundance: -; j_gene: TRBJ2-5; v_gene: TRBV28; CDR3nt: TGTGCCAGCAGTTGGGGGGGGTCTCAAGAGACCCAGTACTTC; CDR3aa: CASSWGGSQETQYF
d_gene: -; abundance: once; j_gene: TRBJ2-3; v_gene: TRBV4-3; CDR3nt: TGCGCCAGCAGCCAAGCGGCCTGGGGGGAGTGGCAGTATTTT; CDR3aa: CASSQAAWGEWQYF
d_gene: -; abundance: -; j_gene: TRBJ1-1; v_gene: TRBV7-3; CDR3nt: TGTGCCAGCAGCTCGGACAGGAACACTGAAGCTTTCTTT; CDR3aa: CASSSDRNTEAFF
d_gene: TRBD2; abundance: -; j_gene: TRBJ2-3; v_gene: TRBV9; CDR3nt: TGTGCCAGCACCAAGGGACTAGCGGGAGTAGGGGATACGCAGTATTTT; CDR3aa: CASTKGLAGVGDTQYF
d_gene: TRBD2; abundance: -; j_gene: TRBJ2-3; v_gene: TRBV28; CDR3nt: TGTGCCAGCAGTTTTGGGGGGGGCACAGATACGCAGTATTTT; CDR3aa: CASSFGGGTDTQYF
d_gene: -; abundance: -; j_gene: TRBJ2-1; v_gene: TRBV7-9; CDR3nt: TGTGCCAGCAGGACTAGCTACAATGAGCAGTTCTTC; CDR3aa: CASRTSYNEQFF
d_gene: TRBD1; abundance: -; j_gene: TRBJ1-3; v_gene: TRBV29-1; CDR3nt: TGCAGCGTTGTTAGGACAGGGGGCTCCAACACCATATATTTT; CDR3aa: CSVVRTGGSNTIYF
d_gene: TRBD2; abundance: -; j_gene: TRBJ2-1; v_gene: TRBV4-1; CDR3nt: TGCGCCAGCAGCCCTGACTCGACGGGACTAGCTCTTAATGAGCAGTTCTTC; CDR3aa: CASSPDSTGLALNEQFF
d_gene: -; abundance: -; j_gene: TRBJ2-3; v_gene: TRBV29-1; CDR3nt: TGCAGCGTTGAAGGGGACGGCACAGATACGCAGTATTTT; CDR3aa: CSVEGDGTDTQYF
d_gene: TRBD2; abundance: -; j_gene: TRBJ2-1; v_gene: TRBV4-1; CDR3nt: TGCGCCAGCAGCCAACCCACCACTAGCGGGAGCGGGCAGTTCTTC; CDR3aa: CASSQPTTSGSGQFF
d_gene: TRBD2; abundance: -; j_gene: TRBJ2-7; v_gene: TRBV2; CDR3nt: TGTGCCAGCAGAGCCCCAGGGAGGGGTGCCTACGAGCAGTACTTC; CDR3aa: CASRAPGRGAYEQYF
d_gene: -; abundance: -; j_gene: TRBJ2-5; v_gene: TRBV7-2; CDR3nt: TGTGCCAGCAGCTTTAACAGGCGAGAGACCCAGTACTTC; CDR3aa: CASSFNRRETQYF
d_gene: -; abundance: -; j_gene: TRBJ1-2; v_gene: TRBV5-1; CDR3nt: TGCGCCAGCAGCCCGGAGGGCATGGACTATGGCTACACCTTC; CDR3aa: CASSPEGMDYGYTF
d_gene: -; abundance: few; j_gene: TRBJ2-5; v_gene: TRBV7-6; CDR3nt: TGTGCCAGCAGACGAGGGGGGGAGACCCAGTACTTC; CDR3aa: CASRRGGETQYF
d_gene: -; abundance: many; j_gene: TRBJ2-3; v_gene: TRBV11-2; CDR3nt: TGTGCCAGCAGCTTTCTAGATTTCACAGATACGCAGTATTTT; CDR3aa: CASSFLDFTDTQYF
d_gene: -; abundance: -; j_gene: TRBJ2-7; v_gene: TRBV27; CDR3nt: TGTGCCAGCAGTTTATCGGGCCCCACTGTGGCCGAGCAGTACTTC; CDR3aa: CASSLSGPTVAEQYF
d_gene: -; abundance: -; j_gene: TRBJ2-1; v_gene: TRBV28; CDR3nt: TGTGCCAGCAGTCATTCCGGGACTTTGGGTGGGGGTGAGCAGTTCTTC; CDR3aa: CASSHSGTLGGGEQFF
d_gene: -; abundance: -; j_gene: TRBJ1-2; v_gene: TRBV10-1; CDR3nt: TGCGCCAGCAGTTCCCACCTTCAGGCCGTTAACTATGGCTACACCTTC; CDR3aa: CASSSHLQAVNYGYTF
d_gene: TRBD1; abundance: -; j_gene: TRBJ1-6; v_gene: TRBV5-4; CDR3nt: TGTGCCAGCAGCCAAGGACAGGGCGGGTCACCCCTCCACTTT; CDR3aa: CASSQGQGGSPLHF
d_gene: -; abundance: few; j_gene: TRBJ2-7; v_gene: TRBV9; CDR3nt: TGTGCCAGCAGCGCCCAAGGGGGGGGAACCTACGAGCAGTACTTC; CDR3aa: CASSAQGGGTYEQYF
d_gene: -; abundance: few; j_gene: TRBJ1-1; v_gene: TRBV7-8; CDR3nt: TGTGCCAGCAGCTTACTGGGAGGGATCACTGAAGCTTTCTTT; CDR3aa: CASSLLGGITEAFF
d_gene: TRBD2; abundance: -; j_gene: TRBJ2-3; v_gene: TRBV5-1; CDR3nt: TGCGCCAGCAGCTACGGGACTAGCGGGGCGCTCACAGATACGCAGTATTTT; CDR3aa: CASSYGTSGALTDTQYF
d_gene: -; abundance: -; j_gene: TRBJ2-1; v_gene: TRBV7-9; CDR3nt: TGTGCCAGCAGCTTAGCGTCACCGGTCTACAATGAGCAGTTCTTC; CDR3aa: CASSLASPVYNEQFF
d_gene: -; abundance: -; j_gene: TRBJ2-2; v_gene: TRBV6-5; CDR3nt: TGTGCCAGCAGTTTAGGAGTCGTCGGGGAGCTGTTTTTT; CDR3aa: CASSLGVVGELFF
d_gene: -; abundance: -; j_gene: TRBJ2-7; v_gene: TRBV15; CDR3nt: TGTGCCACCAGCAGAGGTGGGAGCTCCTACGAGCAGTACTTC; CDR3aa: CATSRGGSSYEQYF
d_gene: -; abundance: -; j_gene: TRBJ1-2; v_gene: TRBV19; CDR3nt: TGTGCCAGTAGTATAGGAGTGGCTCACTACTATGGCTACACCTTC; CDR3aa: CASSIGVAHYYGYTF
d_gene: TRBD1; abundance: -; j_gene: TRBJ2-2; v_gene: TRBV5-1; CDR3nt: TGCGCCAGCAGCTTAGGACAGGGTGGAACCGGGGAGCTGTTTTTT; CDR3aa: CASSLGQGGTGELFF
d_gene: -; abundance: -; j_gene: TRBJ2-2; v_gene: TRBV10-1; CDR3nt: TGCGCCAGCAGTCTTGACTGGGTTGAGGCCGGGGAGCTGTTTTTT; CDR3aa: CASSLDWVEAGELFF
d_gene: -; abundance: -; j_gene: TRBJ2-5; v_gene: TRBV18; CDR3nt: TGTGCCAGCTCGCCGGAGCAAGAGACCCAGTACTTC; CDR3aa: CASSPEQETQYF
d_gene: TRBD2; abundance: -; j_gene: TRBJ2-7; v_gene: TRBV11-2; CDR3nt: TGTGCCAGCAGCCAGCGGGAGGGCCTCTACGAGCAGTACTTC; CDR3aa: CASSQREGLYEQYF
d_gene: TRBD1; abundance: -; j_gene: TRBJ2-7; v_gene: TRBV6-4; CDR3nt: TGTGCCAGCAGTGAGGGGACAGGGGCTCGGCAGTACTTC; CDR3aa: CASSEGTGARQYF
d_gene: TRBD2; abundance: -; j_gene: TRBJ2-3; v_gene: TRBV27; CDR3nt: TGTGCCAGCAGTCCCGGACTAGCGCGCCTAAATACGCAGTATTTT; CDR3aa: CASSPGLARLNTQYF